This T cell receptor beta chain was recorded in a study of blood T cell repertoires in COVID-19. Study context: From T cells, B-cell-depleted T cells, or PBMCs came the material, which was cDNA or gDNA.

Clones were read by immunoSEQ multiplex PCR, and TCRdb kept only the in-frame ones, dropping some. The data show fewer than 120,000 clones, with around 74% seen just once and over 6% held by the top ten. This CDR3 contains 14 residues. Looked up from germline, CDR1 is MGHRA and CDR2 is YSYEKL. Trimming at V came to 5 bases and at J to 8 bases, leaving 8 bases not matched to a gene. This clone has more than one count but fewer than ten. The sample was peripheral blood. The V and J genes are TRBV4-1 and TRBJ1-4, with 7 positions matching TRBD1. This receptor was identified in a woman aged 55-69 years with acute or convalescent COVID-19. CDR3 nucleotide sequence: TGCGCCAGCAGCGACAGGGATGTAGGGGAAAAACTGTTTTTT. Its translation: CASSDRDVGEKLFF.